These 20 T cell receptor beta chains came from one sample sequenced in a study of blood T cell repertoires in COVID-19 (TCRdb year 2020). The library relied on the immunoSEQ multiplex PCR assay. TCRdb took this table from immuneACCESS and kept in-frame rearrangements with V and J called. Such tables lack part of the clones; where checked against another copy, unresolved V genes explain under half of the gap, and the rest is unexplained. The table for this sample lists about 240,000 clones; around 87% of them were counted only once. The top ten clones comprise around 6.9% of the sample. The sequenced sample consisted of peripheral blood. The receptors stem from a man aged 55-75 years who had recovered from COVID-19.

This chain joins TRBV5-1 and TRBJ1-4; D may be TRBD1 (5 bases). This CDR3 contains 14 residues. Germline V gene data show CDR1 as SGHRS and CDR2 as YFSETQ. The germline V and J ends were trimmed by 2 bases and 6 bases, with 11 bases remaining between them. The CDR3 here is CASSFIREDEKLFF. CDR3 DNA sequence: TGCGCCAGCAGCTTTATCAGGGAGGATGAAAAACTGTTTTTT.

This clone was seen ten or more times. The chain employs TRBV28 and TRBJ1-2; a weak D match, TRBD1 (6 bases). With 6 bases removed from V and 3 bases from J, the gap between germline ends came to 17 bases. Germline V gives CDR1 MDHEN, CDR2 SYDVKM. The CDR3 has 15 residues. The CDR3: CASRVGGFQDYGYTF. The CDR3 region has the DNA TGTGCCAGCAGGGTAGGGGGTTTTCAGGACTATGGCTACACCTTC.

This clone was seen a single time. The chain has TRBV5-6 and TRBJ2-4, with D maybe TRBD1 (5 bases). Germline V gene sequence: CDR1 SGHDT, CDR2 YYEEEE. The V gene lost 5 bases and the J gene lost 5 bases, with 14 bases spanning the gap. This CDR3 is built from 14 residues. For the CDR3, the DNA is TGTGCCAGCAGAGGACCCTCCAGGGAAAACATTCAGTACTTC. Translation: CASRGPSRENIQYF.

The CDR3 reads CASIGQFNQPQHF. CDR3 nucleotide sequence: TGTGCCAGTATAGGACAGTTCAATCAGCCCCAGCATTTT. J is TRBJ1-5 and V is TRBV19, with D possibly matching TRBD1 (6 bases). Trimming shortened V by 7 bases and J by 3 bases, and 10 bases separated the two germline ends. This CDR3 is 13 amino acids long. Germline V gives CDR1 LNHDA, CDR2 SQIVND (reference sequence).

The chain recombines TRBV5-1 with TRBJ2-7; 7 bases match TRBD1. Per germline, CDR1 SGHRS and CDR2 YFSETQ. The CDR3 consists of 14 residues. J was trimmed by 5 bases and V by 5 bases; bases with no gene match: 10. CDR3 DNA: TGCGCCAGCAGTAGTCAAGGACAGGCCGACGAGCAGTACTTC. It codes for CASSSQGQADEQYF.

This chain connects TRBV20-1 to TRBJ1-1; D is unresolved. The CDR3 has 11 amino acids. Germline CDR1 and CDR2: DFQATT and SNEGSKA (reference sequence). Between the trimmed V and J ends, which lost 6 bases and 10 bases, there was a span of 15 bases. The CDR3 nucleotides read TGCAGTGCCACGAGGGCAGAGGTAGCTTTCTTT. It codes for CSATRAEVAFF.

The chain joins TRBV11-3 to TRBJ2-3, with a weak D call TRBD2 (6 bases). Germline values: CDR1 SGHNT, CDR2 YENEEA. CDR3 length: 18 residues. V was clipped by 0 bases and J by 4 bases, with 20 bases between them. The CDR3 is CASSLDLSASLASDTQYF. In nucleotides, the CDR3 is TGTGCCAGCAGCTTAGATCTTTCCGCCTCGCTAGCGTCAGATACGCAGTATTTT.

The chain combines TRBV29-1 with TRBJ2-2; 12 positions match TRBD1. Per germline, CDR1 SQVTM and CDR2 ANQGSEA. The CDR3 is made up of 14 amino acids. With V trimmed by 6 bases and J by 4 bases, 3 bases remained unmatched. CDR3 sequence: CSVGTGGGTGELFF. The CDR3 nucleotides are TGCAGCGTGGGGACAGGGGGCGGCACCGGGGAGCTGTTTTTT.

J is TRBJ2-2 and V is TRBV6-2 or TRBV6-3; 10 bases map to TRBD2. This CDR3 contains 15 residues. The ends lost 5 bases at V and 6 bases at J; junction bases unmatched: 6. Per germline, CDR1 MNHEY and CDR2 SVGEGT. CDR3 sequence: CASSNGLAVAGELFF. The CDR3 nucleotides read TGTGCCAGCAGTAACGGACTAGCGGTTGCCGGGGAGCTGTTTTTT.

This chain links TRBV13 with TRBJ2-5, with 10 bases lining up with TRBD2. CDR3 length equals 16 residues. Germline CDR1 PRHDT, CDR2 FYEKMQ (reference sequence). Trimming took 2 bases from V and 7 from J; bases not matched to a gene: 10. CDR3 sequence reads: CASSLTSGDPGGTQYF. In nucleotides, the CDR3 is TGTGCCAGCAGCTTAACTAGCGGGGACCCTGGGGGGACCCAGTACTTC.

This clone has a handful of counts. The rearrangement uses TRBV6-1 and TRBJ1-6; D gene unclear. The CDR3 spans 16 residues. The germline CDR1 and CDR2 sequences are MNHNS and SASEGT. Trimming left V 3 bases short and J 7 bases short, with 16 bases between. CDR3 in amino acids: CASSDVAVIANSPLHF. The DNA of the CDR3 is TGTGCCAGCAGTGACGTCGCGGTTATTGCAAATTCACCCCTCCACTTT.

The CDR3 spells CASGRGGQGNNEQFF. The CDR3 DNA reads TGTGCCAGCGGAAGAGGGGGACAGGGGAACAATGAGCAGTTCTTC. This chain links TRBV6-5 with TRBJ2-1; 10 nucleotides align to TRBD1. CDR3 length: 15 amino acids. In germline, CDR1 is MNHEY, CDR2 SVGAGI. The J segment lost 5 bases and the V segment lost 8 bases, leaving 9 bases of the junction unmatched.

This chain links TRBV5-5 with TRBJ2-7, with 7 bases that match TRBD1. V shed 4 bases and J 1 base; nucleotides not matched to a gene: 11. The CDR3 is made up of 16 amino acids. CDR1 and CDR2 from the germline V gene are SGHKS and YYEKEE (reference sequence). The CDR3 DNA follows: TGTGCCAGCAGCCTGATAGGGGGCAGGGGGTCCTACGAGCAGTACGTC. This encodes CASSLIGGRGSYEQYV.

In its sample, this clone was seen once. Other DNA sequences of this sample code for an identical CDR3. V is TRBV6-5 and J is TRBJ2-2; D is possibly TRBD1 (5 bases). V lost 2 bases and J 7 bases, leaving 14 bases between the germline ends. The germline V gene has CDR1 MNHEY and CDR2 SVGAGI. The CDR3 is 15 amino acids. The CDR3 sequence: CASSYGAGMGGELFF. The CDR3 coding sequence is TGTGCCAGCAGTTACGGGGCAGGTATGGGCGGGGAGCTGTTTTTT.

The CDR3 spells CASSPTAGNSPLHF. DNA of the CDR3: TGCGCCAGCAGCCCGACAGCAGGGAATTCACCCCTCCACTTT. The chain employs TRBV5-1 and TRBJ1-6, with D perhaps TRBD1 (5 bases). Germline assignment: CDR1 SGHRS and CDR2 YFSETQ. This CDR3 comprises 14 residues. Trimming stripped 4 bases from V and 7 bases from J, with 12 bases between.

This sequence joins TRBV7-9 and TRBJ2-2; 10 bases line up with TRBD1. There are 17 residues in the CDR3. V gave up 4 bases and J gave up 4 bases; unmatched junction bases: 9. CDR1 and CDR2 (germline): SEHNR, FQNEAQ (reference sequence). CDR3 nucleotides: TGTGCCAGCAGCTGGCCGGGCGGGACAGGGGCCACCGGGGAGCTGTTTTTT. It is translated as CASSWPGGTGATGELFF. The whole variable domain, filled in from reference TRBV7-9 and TRBJ2-2, reads DTGVSQNPRHKITKRGQNVTFRCDPISEHNRLYWYRQTLGQGPEFLTYFQNEAQLEKSRLLSDRFSAERPKGSFSTLEIQRTEQGDSAMYLCASSWPGGTGATGELFFGEGSRLTVL.

The V call is TRBV27, the J call TRBJ2-3, with a tentative D call TRBD2 (5 bases). Germline CDR1 and CDR2: MNHEY and SMNVEV (reference sequence). V gave up 6 bases and J gave up 3 bases, with 10 bases separating them. The CDR3 totals 13 residues. The chain's CDR3 is CASRPTGTDTQYF. The DNA of the CDR3 is TGTGCCAGCAGGCCGACGGGAACAGATACGCAGTATTTT.

The rearrangement links TRBV24-1 to TRBJ2-1; weak D call: TRBD1 (5 bases). Germline assignment: CDR1 KGHDR and CDR2 SFDVKD. Trimming removed 3 bases at V and 9 bases at J, with 11 bases between. The CDR3 is made up of 13 amino acids. The CDR3 protein is CATSDPQGTEQFF. CDR3 in DNA: TGTGCCACCAGTGATCCCCAGGGTACTGAGCAGTTCTTC.

The rearrangement links TRBV6-2 or TRBV6-3 to TRBJ1-5, with a possible D match to TRBD1 (6 bases). From germline, CDR1 is MNHEY and CDR2 SVGEGT. Trimming left V 5 bases short and J 7 bases short, with 9 bases between. The CDR3 runs 12 residues. Here the CDR3 DNA reads TGTGCCAGCAGTCTGACAGGACAGCCCCAGCATTTT. It codes for CASSLTGQPQHF.

J is TRBJ1-6 and V is TRBV13; the D is unclear. Germline V gene data show CDR1 as PRHDT and CDR2 as FYEKMQ (reference sequence). There are 13 residues in the CDR3. The V end was cut by 0 bases, the J end by 11 bases, with 8 bases between. CDR3 loop: CASSLGSRPPLHF. DNA for the CDR3: TGTGCCAGCAGCTTAGGTAGCCGTCCACCCCTCCACTTT.